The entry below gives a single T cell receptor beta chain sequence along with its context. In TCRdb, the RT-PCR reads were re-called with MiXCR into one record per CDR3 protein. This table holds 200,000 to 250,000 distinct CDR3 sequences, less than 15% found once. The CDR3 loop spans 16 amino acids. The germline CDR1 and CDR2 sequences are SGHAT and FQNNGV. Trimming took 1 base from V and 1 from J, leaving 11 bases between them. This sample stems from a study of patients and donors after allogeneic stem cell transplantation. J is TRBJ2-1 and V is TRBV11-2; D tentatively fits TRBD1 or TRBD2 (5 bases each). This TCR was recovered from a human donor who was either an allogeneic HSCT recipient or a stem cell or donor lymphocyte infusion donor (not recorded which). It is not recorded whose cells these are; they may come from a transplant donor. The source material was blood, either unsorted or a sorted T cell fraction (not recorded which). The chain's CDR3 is CASSLVGRTSYNEQFF. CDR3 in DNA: TGTGCCAGCAGCTTAGTGGGGCGGACTTCCTACAATGAGCAGTTCTTC.